The 9 T cell receptor beta chains below all came from one sample that was sequenced in a study of CD8+ T cells in alopecia areata. It was cDNA, reverse transcribed from extracted RNA, that served as the sequencing template. The protocol was immunoSEQ multiplex PCR, while the TCRdb copy is restricted to in-frame clones and leaves out a portion. The table lists 110,000 to 150,000 clones, roughly 53% of them singletons. The sequencing here drew on CD4+ T cells sorted from blood, taken at week 0. The receptors come from a human donor with alopecia areata.

This clone was detected only a few times. This sequence joins TRBV7-9 and TRBJ1-5, with TRBD1 matching 7 bases. This CDR3 has 15 residues. V was pared by 4 bases and J by 5 bases, with 8 bases of the junction left unmatched. Germline V gene sequence: CDR1 SEHNR, CDR2 FQNEAQ (reference sequence). CDR3 DNA sequence: TGTGCCAGCAGCTCAGAGGGAGGGGGCCATCAGCCCCAGCATTTT. Protein sequence: CASSSEGGGHQPQHF.

The chain links TRBV29-1 to TRBJ2-7, with D perhaps matching TRBD1 (6 bases). The V and J ends lost 3 bases and 7 bases respectively, with 16 bases between them. CDR3 length: 13 amino acids. Germline CDR1 reads SQVTM; CDR2 reads ANQGSEA. The CDR3 protein is CSVDGTGPQEQYF. The DNA for the CDR3 is TGCAGCGTTGACGGAACAGGGCCCCAGGAGCAGTACTTC.

This sequence joins TRBV6-5 and TRBJ1-2, with a possible D match to TRBD1 (6 bases). CDR1 and CDR2 from the germline V gene are MNHEY and SVGAGI. V lost 6 bases and J 7 bases, leaving 15 bases between the germline ends. The CDR3 spans 13 residues. DNA for the CDR3: TGTGCCAGCAGGATTAACAGGGTTGGTGGCTACACCTTC. Protein product: CASRINRVGGYTF.

The chain has TRBV27 and TRBJ1-2; 7 bases agree with TRBD1. Germline CDR1 is MNHEY and CDR2 is SMNVEV (reference sequence). The V segment lost 5 bases and the J segment 4 bases; nucleotides outside the gene matches: 13. This CDR3 spans 16 amino acids. The CDR3 sequence is CASSHSQGGAAYGYTF. The CDR3 DNA reads TGTGCCAGCAGTCACTCCCAGGGGGGGGCGGCCTATGGCTACACCTTC.

This chain joins TRBV4-2 and TRBJ1-2, with 9 bases that match TRBD1. V was clipped by 5 bases and J by 8 bases; unmatched bases: 6. The CDR3 is 13 amino acids. Germline assignment: CDR1 LGHNA and CDR2 YNFKEQ. CDR3 in DNA: TGTGCCAGCAGCGAAGGACAGGGGCTCGGCTACACCTTC. It is translated as CASSEGQGLGYTF.

The rearrangement uses TRBV7-9 and TRBJ1-1; 7 nucleotides agree with TRBD1. Germline CDR1 is SEHNR and CDR2 is FQNEAQ (reference sequence). V was clipped by 8 bases and J by 1 base; unmatched bases: 4. This CDR3 comprises 13 residues. The CDR3 is CASAPGGNTEAFF. CDR3 nucleotides: TGTGCCAGCGCACCAGGGGGGAACACTGAAGCTTTCTTT.

The chain has TRBV7-2 and TRBJ1-2; D ambiguous. This CDR3 has 13 amino acids. Trimming stripped 5 bases from V and 0 bases from J, with 7 bases between. Germline loops: CDR1 SGHTA, CDR2 FQGNSA. In nucleotides, the CDR3 is TGTGCCAGCAGCCCCGGGGCTAACTATGGCTACACCTTC. As protein: CASSPGANYGYTF.

This clone was detected only a few times. This chain links TRBV7-2 with TRBJ1-2; TRBD1 matches at 7 bases. CDR1 is SGHTA, CDR2 FQGNSA, per germline. The CDR3 contains 14 residues. Trimming at V came to 7 bases and at J to 7 bases, leaving 12 bases not matched to a gene. CDR3 in DNA: TGTGCCAGCATCCTCGACAGGGTATCTGGTGGCTACACCTTC. Translation gives CASILDRVSGGYTF.

At least ten counts were recorded for this clone. The chain is built from TRBV2 and TRBJ2-1; 7 bases match TRBD2. The V gene's germline CDR1 is SNHLY and CDR2 FYNNEI. This CDR3 has 15 residues. Trimming at V came to 6 bases and at J to 4 bases, leaving 9 bases not matched to a gene. The CDR3 DNA follows: TGTGCCAGCAGGGGAGGGGCTAGCGGATACAATGAGCAGTTCTTC. The encoded protein is CASRGGASGYNEQFF.